The clone carrying this TCR beta chain has just a few counts. In the library, individual cDNA molecules carried attached unique molecular identifiers. TCRdb independently ran MiXCR on the 5' RACE reads; one entry per CDR3 protein. The table records 50,000 to 85,000 distinct CDR3 sequences, around 9% of them present only once. The data derive from a study of early T cells in non-severe SARS-CoV-2 infection. V gave up 1 base and J gave up 11 bases, with 9 bases separating them. Germline lookup yields CDR1 SNHLY and CDR2 FYNNEI. This CDR3 contains 12 residues. This receptor was obtained from an adult who was a healthcare worker with PCR-confirmed SARS-CoV-2 infection or an uninfected control (not recorded which). The sequencing input was whole blood. This chain connects TRBV2 to TRBJ2-1, with D uncertain. The CDR3 DNA reads TGTGCCAGCAGTGAAGTCCCGGGCAAGCAGTTCTTC. This gives the protein CASSEVPGKQFF.